This T cell receptor (beta chain) comes out of a study of blood T cell repertoires in COVID-19. Sequenced by immunoSEQ multiplex PCR; TCRdb stores in-frame clones only, minus some. The sample lists 300,000 to 400,000 clones; around 88% were seen once. This sequence originates from a woman under 40 with COVID-19, enrolled during active disease. Sequencing used peripheral blood.

The DNA of the CDR3 is TGTGCCAGCACTCCGACAGGAGGACCTGAAGCTTTCTTT. This codes for CASTPTGGPEAFF. The chain combines TRBV12-3 or TRBV12-4 with TRBJ1-1, with D possibly TRBD1 on 6 matching bases. This CDR3 has 13 amino acids. Trimming stripped 7 bases from V and 6 bases from J, with 15 bases between.